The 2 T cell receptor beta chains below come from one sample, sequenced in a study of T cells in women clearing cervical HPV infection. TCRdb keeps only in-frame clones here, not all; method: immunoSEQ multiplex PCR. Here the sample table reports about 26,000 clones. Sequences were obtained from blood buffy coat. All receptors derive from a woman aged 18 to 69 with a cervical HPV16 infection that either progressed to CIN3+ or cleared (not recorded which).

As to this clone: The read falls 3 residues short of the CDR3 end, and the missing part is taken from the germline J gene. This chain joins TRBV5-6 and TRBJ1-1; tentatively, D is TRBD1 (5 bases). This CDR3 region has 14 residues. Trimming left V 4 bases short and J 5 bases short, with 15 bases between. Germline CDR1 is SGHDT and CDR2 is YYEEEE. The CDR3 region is CASSPLQEFTEAFF. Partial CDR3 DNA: TGTGCCAGCAGCCCATTACAGGAATTTACTGAA. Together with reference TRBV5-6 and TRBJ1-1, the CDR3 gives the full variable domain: DAGVTQSPTHLIKTRGQQVTLRCSPKSGHDTVSWYQQALGQGPQFIFQYYEEEERQRGNFPDRFSGHQFPNYSSELNVNALLLGDSALYLCASSPLQEFTEAFFGQGTRLTVV.

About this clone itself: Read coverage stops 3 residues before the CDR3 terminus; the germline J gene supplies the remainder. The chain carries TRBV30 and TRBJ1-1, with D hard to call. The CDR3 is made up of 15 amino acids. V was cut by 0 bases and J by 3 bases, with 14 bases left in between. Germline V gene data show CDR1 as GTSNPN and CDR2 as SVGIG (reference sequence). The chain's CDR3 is CAWSVPTKRDTEAFF. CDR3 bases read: TGTGCCTGGAGTGTACCCACAAAGAGAGACACTGAA.